Listed below are T cell receptor beta chains from one sample, sequenced in a study of shared clonotypes between healthy human individuals. Clones were read by immunoSEQ multiplex PCR, and TCRdb kept only the in-frame ones, dropping some. The data contain around 1.9 million clones, 93% of them seen just once; the ten biggest clones take up more than 1.5%. The sequenced sample consisted of naive CD8+ T cells from PBMCs. The receptors come from a young man in good health. Some clones in this sample may be carry-over from other donors' samples. Each CDR3 is given with its conserved first and last residue. Fields, in order: D gene, J gene, clone size, V gene, CDR3 DNA, CDR3 protein. A D gene is named only where the DNA matches it firmly. Clone size is stated in some rows and not others, as once, few, many or a class when expanded.

D: TRBD1; J: TRBJ1-5; size: .; V: TRBV7-2; DNA: TGTGCCAGCAGCGCCGGGACAGGGGGTCAGCCCCAGCATTTT; CDR3: CASSAGTGGQPQHF
D: .; J: TRBJ2-1; size: .; V: TRBV6-1; DNA: TGTGCCAGCAGTGAAGGAGGGGTTGAGCAGTTCTTC; CDR3: CASSEGGVEQFF
D: .; J: TRBJ2-3; size: .; V: TRBV29-1; DNA: TGCAGCGTTAATGGAGGGCGGCCGGCCCCAGATACGCAGTATTTT; CDR3: CSVNGGRPAPDTQYF
D: TRBD1; J: TRBJ2-7; size: .; V: TRBV9; DNA: TGTGCCAGCAGCGCCCTTGCAGGGGGTATCTACGAGCAGTACTTC; CDR3: CASSALAGGIYEQYF
D: .; J: TRBJ2-1; size: .; V: TRBV5-1; DNA: TGCGCCAGCAGCCCATTTCTTGGTCCCGCTAACAATGAGCAGTTCTTC; CDR3: CASSPFLGPANNEQFF
D: .; J: TRBJ2-7; size: .; V: TRBV6-1; DNA: TGTGCCAGCAGCCAGGACGTCGAGCAGTACTTC; CDR3: CASSQDVEQYF
D: .; J: TRBJ2-2; size: once; V: TRBV29-1; DNA: TGCAGCTGGCGGGACCCGAACACCGGGGAGCTGTTTTTT; CDR3: CSWRDPNTGELFF
D: TRBD2; J: TRBJ2-1; size: .; V: TRBV4-1; DNA: TGCGCCAGCAGCCAAGAAAGCGGGACTGGGCGCAATGAGCAGTTCTTC; CDR3: CASSQESGTGRNEQFF
D: TRBD2; J: TRBJ2-7; size: .; V: TRBV9; DNA: TGTGCCAGCAGCTCCGGGGGGCTAGCGGGCCTTACCTACGAGCAGTACTTC; CDR3: CASSSGGLAGLTYEQYF
D: TRBD2; J: TRBJ2-7; size: .; V: TRBV11-2; DNA: TGTGCCAGCAGCTTTGGGAGGGTCGTTACCTACGAGCAGTACTTC; CDR3: CASSFGRVVTYEQYF
D: .; J: TRBJ2-7; size: .; V: TRBV5-6; DNA: TGTGCCAGCAGCCAAGGAAGTAGGGAGGAGCAGTACTTC; CDR3: CASSQGSREEQYF
D: TRBD1; J: TRBJ2-7; size: .; V: TRBV13; DNA: TGTGCCAGCAGCTTGCGGACAGGGAGGACCTACGAGCAGTACTTC; CDR3: CASSLRTGRTYEQYF
D: .; J: TRBJ2-1; size: .; V: TRBV6-5; DNA: TGTGCCAGCCGAGAAAATCACGGGGACAACAATGAGCAGTTCTTC; CDR3: CASRENHGDNNEQFF
D: .; J: TRBJ2-3; size: .; V: TRBV7-9; DNA: TGTGCCAGCAGCTTATGGATACGGGCCACAGATACGCAGTATTTT; CDR3: CASSLWIRATDTQYF